This T cell receptor beta chain was profiled in a study of CD8+ T cells in alopecia areata. Study results and limitations: Mice showed clearer TCR sharing than patients did, a gap that was possibly HLA-related. Under tofacitinib, fewer expanded CD8+ clones appeared among the top 100 scalp clones. With tofacitinib ongoing, many expanded lesional clones persisted in both scalp and blood.

Extracted RNA was reverse transcribed into cDNA, the sequencing template. Clones were read by immunoSEQ multiplex PCR, and TCRdb kept only the in-frame ones, dropping some. The sample shows about 210,000 clones, less than 65% of them seen only once. A word on this clone: The antigen is undetermined.

CDR3 length: 15 amino acids. V was clipped by 5 bases and J by 5 bases, with 15 bases between them. CDR1 and CDR2 (germline): MNHEY, SMNVEV (reference sequence). Sample treatment: oral pan-JAK inhibitor, 5-10 mg twice daily. Individuals with alopecia areata gave both lesional scalp punch biopsies and peripheral blood for collection. The chain links TRBV27 to TRBJ2-2; D may be TRBD1 (5 bases). The TCR sequence derives from a human donor with alopecia areata. Sequenced here: CD4+ T cells sorted from blood, sampled at week 4, from a patient treated with tofacitinib. The CDR3 here is CASSPPYSGTGELFF. CDR3 nucleotide sequence: TGTGCCAGCAGTCCCCCTTACTCAGGGACCGGGGAGCTGTTTTTT.